Each of the 29 T cell receptor beta chains below was sequenced from the same sample in a study of identical twins (dated by TCRdb to about 2016). The library was obtained by 5' RACE. Data came from an Illumina HiSeq 2000. TCRdb's own reprocessing of the public reads used fastp at Q25 and MiXCR and kept productive beta chains. Every CDR3 protein is listed once, alongside the most common genes and DNA of its rows. The sample yields 350,000 to 600,000 distinct CDR3 sequences; approximately 15% were counted once. Of the sample, approximately 0.52% falls within the top ten clones. Another study also made use of these data, one on yellow fever vaccine responses in identical twins.

Sequencing was carried out using CD4+ T cells sorted from blood. The receptors come from a woman aged 18-35 years in good health.

This clonotype has at least ten counts. The rearrangement joins TRBV6-1 to TRBJ1-6; TRBD1 aligns across 7 bases. Per germline, CDR1 MNHNS and CDR2 SASEGT. V dropped 4 bases and J dropped 6; count of bases not matched to a gene: 3. The CDR3 consists of 14 residues. The CDR3 loop reads CASSGQGSNSPLHF. DNA for the CDR3: TGTGCCAGCAGTGGACAGGGCAGTAATTCACCCCTCCACTTT.

The gene calls are TRBV12-5 and TRBJ2-1, with 8 bases fitting TRBD2. Germline CDR1 is LGHNT and CDR2 is FRNRAP. The V segment lost 2 bases and the J segment 6 bases; nucleotides outside the gene matches: 6. CDR3 length: 15 amino acids. CDR3 DNA sequence: TGTGCTAGTGGTTTGCAGGGACTAGGATCCAATGAGCAGTTCTTC. Its protein is CASGLQGLGSNEQFF.

This clonotype turned up a few times. This sequence joins TRBV6-2 or TRBV6-3 and TRBJ2-5, with 7 bases matching TRBD1. The junction had 15 bases not matched to a gene; V was cut back by 0 bases and J by 5 bases. Germline V lookup: CDR1 MNHEY, CDR2 SVGEGT. The CDR3 contains 18 residues. CDR3: CASSYSQGLAQGSETQYF. The CDR3 bases are TGTGCCAGCAGTTACTCACAGGGGCTTGCCCAGGGTTCTGAGACCCAGTACTTC.

This clonotype has a handful of counts. The chain is built from TRBV6-2 or TRBV6-3 and TRBJ2-7, with D possibly being TRBD2 (5 bases). The CDR3 extends over 12 amino acids. Germline V gives CDR1 MNHEY, CDR2 SVGEGT. V was clipped by 6 bases and J by 6 bases, with 12 bases between them. The CDR3 DNA reads as TGTGCCAGCAGGCCAGCCCGGGGCGAGCAGTACTTC. Translated, it gives CASRPARGEQYF.

The chain links TRBV10-3 to TRBJ2-7; D is unresolved. CDR1 and CDR2 from the germline V gene are ENHRY and SYGVKD. Deletions cut 0 bases from V and 2 bases from J, with 8 bases between. The CDR3 runs to 14 residues. The CDR3 nucleotides are TGTGCCATCAGTGAGTCCCTAGGTCCCTACGAGCAGTACTTC. Its translation is CAISESLGPYEQYF.

This clonotype was counted ten times or more. The gene calls are TRBV7-2 and TRBJ2-1; TRBD2 matches 14 bases. CDR3 size: 17 residues. Looked up from germline, CDR1 is SGHTA and CDR2 is FQGNSA. V was clipped by 0 bases and J by 7 bases; unmatched bases: 5. The CDR3 nucleotides are TGTGCCAGCAGCTTAGCGGGGACTAGCGGGAGTCGAAATGAGCAGTTCTTC. Its translation: CASSLAGTSGSRNEQFF.

Ten or more counts support this clonotype. The chain carries TRBV12-3 or TRBV12-4 and TRBJ1-5; D is unresolved. The CDR3 runs 13 residues. Trimming stripped 5 bases from V and 2 bases from J, with 7 bases between. The CDR3 coding sequence is TGTGCCAGCAGTCCCCGAGGCAATCAGCCCCAGCATTTT. It is translated as CASSPRGNQPQHF.

This clonotype was recorded a few times. V is TRBV27 and J is TRBJ2-7; either TRBD1 or TRBD2 may fit D (5 bases each). Germline V gene lookup returns CDR1 MNHEY and CDR2 SMNVEV (reference sequence). CDR3 length: 13 amino acids. V lost 6 bases and J lost 7, with 16 bases in between. Written as DNA, the CDR3 is TGTGCCAGCAGACATACGGGGACCGGAGAGCAGTACTTC. It translates to CASRHTGTGEQYF.

This clonotype was seen a few times. This chain links TRBV20-1 with TRBJ2-1; D is uncertain. The germline gives CDR1 DFQATT, CDR2 SNEGSKA (reference sequence). Trimming pared 3 bases from V and 3 bases from J, leaving 15 bases between. The CDR3 contains 15 residues. For the CDR3, the DNA is TGCAGTGCTAGTTGGTTAGCACACCTCTACAATGAGCAGTTCTTC. Translated, it gives CSASWLAHLYNEQFF.

The V and J genes are TRBV5-1 and TRBJ2-5, with D tentatively TRBD2 (5 bases). The CDR3 runs 16 residues. Germline CDR1 reads SGHRS; CDR2 reads YFSETQ. The V end lost 0 bases, the J end lost 0 bases, and 12 bases lay between the germline ends. The CDR3 protein is CASSLVLRGYQETQYF. The CDR3 coding sequence is TGCGCCAGCAGCTTGGTGTTACGGGGTTACCAAGAGACCCAGTACTTC.

V is TRBV12-3 or TRBV12-4 and J is TRBJ1-6; D uncertain. The CDR3 length is 12 residues. Trimming shortened V by 8 bases and J by 8 bases, and 10 bases separated the two germline ends. The CDR3 is CASSLGYSPLHF. The CDR3 nucleotides are TGTGCCAGCTCCTTAGGGTATTCACCCCTCCACTTT.

This clonotype was found a few times. This chain joins TRBV28 and TRBJ2-7; D is possibly TRBD1 (6 bases). V was clipped by 5 bases and J by 6 bases, with 11 bases between them. The CDR3 extends over 12 amino acids. Per the germline V gene, CDR1 is MDHEN and CDR2 is SYDVKM. The CDR3 nucleotides read TGTGCCAGCAGTAAGGGGGAACGCGAGCAGTACTTC. Translated: CASSKGEREQYF.

For the CDR3, the DNA is TGCGCCACCGGGACAGATGGATCTGGGGCCAACGTCCTGACTTTC. It yields the protein CATGTDGSGANVLTF. The chain carries TRBV5-1 and TRBJ2-6; 7 nucleotides align to TRBD1. V lost 9 bases, J lost 1 base, and 7 bases stayed unmatched. The CDR3 consists of 15 residues. Germline V gene lookup returns CDR1 SGHRS and CDR2 YFSETQ.

This clonotype was counted many times. The chain joins TRBV4-3 to TRBJ2-3, with 10 bases aligning to TRBD2. Germline values: CDR1 LGHNA, CDR2 YSLEER. The V segment lost 2 bases and the J segment 6 bases; nucleotides outside the gene matches: 11. The CDR3 sequence is 17 residues long. Here the CDR3 DNA reads TGCGCCAGCAGCCAATCCTGGGGGCTAGCGGGAGACGATACGCAGTATTTT. Amino acids: CASSQSWGLAGDDTQYF.

V is TRBV12-3 or TRBV12-4 and J is TRBJ2-1, with D perhaps matching TRBD2 (6 bases). The CDR3 is made up of 15 amino acids. The V end lost 5 bases, the J end lost 3 bases, and 14 bases lay between the germline ends. The CDR3 reads CASSTDGSLYNEQFF. CDR3 nucleotides: TGTGCCAGCAGTACGGACGGGAGCCTCTACAATGAGCAGTTCTTC.

This clonotype was seen only a few times. The rearrangement links TRBV6-5 to TRBJ2-7, with unresolved D. The germline CDR1 and CDR2 sequences are MNHEY and SVGAGI. CDR3 length equals 11 residues. Between the trimmed V and J ends, which lost 6 bases and 5 bases, there was a span of 8 bases. CDR3 protein: CASSDANEQYF. DNA for the CDR3: TGTGCCAGCAGCGACGCGAACGAGCAGTACTTC.

This clonotype has a handful of counts. CDR3 in amino acids: CAIRDSGGARDEQYF. CDR3 in DNA: TGTGCCATCAGGGATAGCGGGGGGGCCCGCGACGAGCAGTACTTC. The chain carries TRBV10-3 and TRBJ2-7, with 11 nucleotides matching TRBD2. Germline V gene lookup returns CDR1 ENHRY and CDR2 SYGVKD. CDR3 length: 15 residues. V lost 6 bases and J lost 5; bases outside the gene matches: 9.

This chain joins TRBV9 and TRBJ2-1, with a weak D call TRBD1 (5 bases). Germline V gene data show CDR1 as SGDLS and CDR2 as YYNGEE. This CDR3 is built from 15 residues. Trimming left V 3 bases short and J 4 bases short, with 14 bases between. The CDR3 nucleotides are TGTGCCAGCAGCGGAAGGGGCGAAACTTACAATGAGCAGTTCTTC. It encodes CASSGRGETYNEQFF. Filled out from reference TRBV9 and TRBJ2-1, the complete variable domain reads DSGVTQTPKHLITATGQRVTLRCSPRSGDLSVYWYQQSLDQGLQFLIQYYNGEERAKGNILERFSAQQFPDLHSELNLSSLELGDSALYFCASSGRGETYNEQFFGPGTRLTVL.

This clonotype occurred once. The DNA for the CDR3 is TGTGCCAGCAGCACCCTAGCGGGGTGGGACTCCTACGAGCAGTACTTC. Translating gives CASSTLAGWDSYEQYF. This chain joins TRBV5-5 and TRBJ2-7; TRBD2 agrees at 9 bases. The length of the CDR3 is 16 residues. V was clipped by 4 bases and J by 0 bases; unmatched bases: 8. CDR1 and CDR2 from the germline V gene are SGHKS and YYEKEE (reference sequence).

This rearrangement joins TRBV20-1 to TRBJ2-2; TRBD2 is a possible D gene (6 bases). Germline CDR1 reads DFQATT; CDR2 reads SNEGSKA (reference sequence). The CDR3 is 14 amino acids. Trimming took 6 bases from V and 0 from J, leaving 11 bases between them. DNA for the CDR3: TGCAGTGCCGAGGACTACGCGAACACCGGGGAGCTGTTTTTT. Translation: CSAEDYANTGELFF.

This chain connects TRBV24-1 to TRBJ2-3; D is undetermined. The germline V and J ends were trimmed by 0 bases and 5 bases, with 8 bases remaining between them. The CDR3 runs 14 residues. The germline V gene encodes CDR1 KGHDR and CDR2 SFDVKD. The CDR3 nucleotides read TGTGCCACCAGTGATTTGAGTAGTAAAGATACGCAGTATTTT. Its protein product is CATSDLSSKDTQYF.

For this clonotype: This sequence may be a read error, since a much larger clone differs from it by one base. This rearrangement joins TRBV6-2 or TRBV6-3 to TRBJ2-7, with TRBD2 matching over 7 bases. The CDR3 has 14 residues. Germline CDR1 is MNHEY and CDR2 is SVGEGT. The trim removed 6 bases at V and 0 bases at J, leaving 5 bases unmatched. The CDR3 nucleotides are TGTGCCAGCAGGCCTAGCGGATTCTCCTACGAGCAGTACTTC. Translation gives CASRPSGFSYEQYF.

This chain connects TRBV11-2 to TRBJ2-7; the D is unclear. Germline-derived CDR1 and CDR2 are SGHAT and FQNNGV. The CDR3 is made up of 14 amino acids. V was cut by 0 bases and J by 4 bases, with 10 bases left in between. The CDR3 sequence: CASSLDQWGYEQYF. The CDR3 region has the DNA TGTGCCAGCAGCTTAGATCAATGGGGTTACGAGCAGTACTTC.

This rearrangement joins TRBV10-2 to TRBJ2-5; D is unclear. This CDR3 has 14 residues. Germline V lookup: CDR1 WSHSY, CDR2 SAAADI. Trimming stripped 5 bases from V and 1 base from J, with 11 bases between. Written as DNA, the CDR3 is TGCGCCAGCAGTCCGGATAGCCCCCAAGAGACCCAGTACTTC. It encodes CASSPDSPQETQYF.

A few counts support this clonotype. The chain joins TRBV9 to TRBJ2-3, with TRBD1 identical over 12 bases. Per the germline V gene, CDR1 is SGDLS and CDR2 is YYNGEE. Germline trimming cut 4 bases from V and 5 bases from J; bases unmatched to any gene: 11. This CDR3 spans 17 amino acids. This CDR3 reads CASSNHGTGGAGDTQYF. The CDR3 nucleotides are TGTGCCAGCAGCAACCACGGGACAGGGGGCGCAGGAGATACGCAGTATTTT.

V gene TRBV10-3 combines with J gene TRBJ1-2; D not resolved. Trimming left V 3 bases short and J 2 bases short, with 7 bases between. CDR1 is ENHRY, CDR2 SYGVKD, per germline. The CDR3 runs to 13 residues. In nucleotides, the CDR3 is TGTGCCATCAGTGATTCAGAGAACTATGGCTACACCTTC. Protein: CAISDSENYGYTF.

This clonotype was detected ten times or more. The chain recombines TRBV12-3 or TRBV12-4 with TRBJ2-6; no definite D call. V was pared by 1 base and J by 4 bases, with 8 bases between. There are 15 residues in the CDR3. The CDR3 bases are TGTGCCAGCAGTTTAGGGGTTTCAGGGGCCAACGTCCTGACTTTC. As protein: CASSLGVSGANVLTF.

In this sample, this clonotype turned up many times. This chain joins TRBV12-3 or TRBV12-4 and TRBJ2-3, with D unclear. The ends were cut back, 5 bases at V and 0 bases at J, with 9 bases in the middle. This CDR3 spans 14 amino acids. The CDR3 DNA reads TGTGCCAGCAGTCCGACGGGTAGCACAGATACGCAGTATTTT. Residues: CASSPTGSTDTQYF.

The genes are TRBV20-1 and TRBJ2-7, with a possible D match to TRBD2 (6 bases). CDR1 is DFQATT, CDR2 SNEGSKA, per germline (reference sequence). Trimming removed 3 bases at V and 5 bases at J, with 17 bases between. This CDR3 is 14 amino acids long. CDR3 sequence reads: CSARDRETNDEQYF. The CDR3 coding sequence is TGCAGTGCTAGGGATCGGGAGACTAACGACGAGCAGTACTTC.